What follows describes a single T cell receptor beta chain. Its cognate antigen has yet to be identified. Base-call qualities are not available, and no considerably larger clone is one nucleotide away. In the germline V gene, CDR1 corresponds to MNHEY and CDR2 to SVGEGT. From the cysteine up to the phenylalanine, the CDR3 has a length of 16 residues. The kept DNA is CDR3 alone, 48 bases in frame from the first base. V trim: 4 bases; J trim: 7 bases; unmatched bases: 8. The sample originates from a study of blood T cell repertoires in COVID-19 (TCRdb year 2020). Looking at the study overall: Samples covering the acute and convalescent phases of COVID-19 were provided by collaborators in the United States, Italy and Spain. The prospective study material was composed of cDNA or gDNA derived from T cells, B-cell-depleted T cells, or PBMCs. Subjects who had been exposed to COVID-19, were actively infected with it, or had recovered from it provided the deeply sampled blood TCRbeta repertoires that made up the dataset. The repertoires were released in a freely available public database intended as a resource for research on the immune response to SARS-CoV-2. The samples were drawn from the first 160 participants of the ongoing ImmuneRACE study and from about 1,200 subjects provided by 6 global collaborators. A de-identified subject ID, COVID-19 status, age in years and sex were almost always included in the sample metadata. Where available, HLA class I and class II types were obtained from metadata supplied by the sample provider rather than from assay-based typing. The investigation overall reported the following: The amount of clinical and demographic metadata varied by source and participant and was provided uncurated.

TCRbeta CDR3 regions were amplified from genomic DNA using the immunoSEQ Assay, a bias-controlled multiplex PCR. Per the original workflow: Nucleated cell counts per sample were estimated from amplification of reference gene primers within the assay. To quantify the absolute abundance of each unique TCRbeta CDR3 rearrangement, sequence reads were collapsed and filtered. Productive Simpson clonality was computed per sample as the square root of Simpson's diversity index over productive rearrangements. TCRdb limited this immuneACCESS table to in-frame rearrangements with V and J called. A share of clones is missing; checked studies link under half to unresolved V genes, and the rest is unexplained. V and J calls and clone size are copied from that table; D and trimming were computed from the DNA. The sample contains 70,000 or so clones, around nine tenths of them found a single time. The ten largest clones take up more than 1.1% of the sample.

Whole blood was collected in K2EDTA tubes by collaborating institutions according to the institutions' own protocols. Collaborator samples were shipped for TCRbeta analysis as frozen whole blood, isolated PBMCs, or DNA extracted from either sample type. The sample taken for sequencing was peripheral blood. The chain couples TRBV6-2 or TRBV6-3 to TRBJ2-1, with 12 junctional bases fitting TRBD2. The sequence came from a human donor in a cohort sampled during active COVID-19. For the CDR3, the sequence is CASSSIPSGRANEQFF. The nucleotide sequence reads as follows: TGTGCCAGCAGTTCCATCCCTAGCGGGAGGGCGAATGAGCAGTTCTTC.